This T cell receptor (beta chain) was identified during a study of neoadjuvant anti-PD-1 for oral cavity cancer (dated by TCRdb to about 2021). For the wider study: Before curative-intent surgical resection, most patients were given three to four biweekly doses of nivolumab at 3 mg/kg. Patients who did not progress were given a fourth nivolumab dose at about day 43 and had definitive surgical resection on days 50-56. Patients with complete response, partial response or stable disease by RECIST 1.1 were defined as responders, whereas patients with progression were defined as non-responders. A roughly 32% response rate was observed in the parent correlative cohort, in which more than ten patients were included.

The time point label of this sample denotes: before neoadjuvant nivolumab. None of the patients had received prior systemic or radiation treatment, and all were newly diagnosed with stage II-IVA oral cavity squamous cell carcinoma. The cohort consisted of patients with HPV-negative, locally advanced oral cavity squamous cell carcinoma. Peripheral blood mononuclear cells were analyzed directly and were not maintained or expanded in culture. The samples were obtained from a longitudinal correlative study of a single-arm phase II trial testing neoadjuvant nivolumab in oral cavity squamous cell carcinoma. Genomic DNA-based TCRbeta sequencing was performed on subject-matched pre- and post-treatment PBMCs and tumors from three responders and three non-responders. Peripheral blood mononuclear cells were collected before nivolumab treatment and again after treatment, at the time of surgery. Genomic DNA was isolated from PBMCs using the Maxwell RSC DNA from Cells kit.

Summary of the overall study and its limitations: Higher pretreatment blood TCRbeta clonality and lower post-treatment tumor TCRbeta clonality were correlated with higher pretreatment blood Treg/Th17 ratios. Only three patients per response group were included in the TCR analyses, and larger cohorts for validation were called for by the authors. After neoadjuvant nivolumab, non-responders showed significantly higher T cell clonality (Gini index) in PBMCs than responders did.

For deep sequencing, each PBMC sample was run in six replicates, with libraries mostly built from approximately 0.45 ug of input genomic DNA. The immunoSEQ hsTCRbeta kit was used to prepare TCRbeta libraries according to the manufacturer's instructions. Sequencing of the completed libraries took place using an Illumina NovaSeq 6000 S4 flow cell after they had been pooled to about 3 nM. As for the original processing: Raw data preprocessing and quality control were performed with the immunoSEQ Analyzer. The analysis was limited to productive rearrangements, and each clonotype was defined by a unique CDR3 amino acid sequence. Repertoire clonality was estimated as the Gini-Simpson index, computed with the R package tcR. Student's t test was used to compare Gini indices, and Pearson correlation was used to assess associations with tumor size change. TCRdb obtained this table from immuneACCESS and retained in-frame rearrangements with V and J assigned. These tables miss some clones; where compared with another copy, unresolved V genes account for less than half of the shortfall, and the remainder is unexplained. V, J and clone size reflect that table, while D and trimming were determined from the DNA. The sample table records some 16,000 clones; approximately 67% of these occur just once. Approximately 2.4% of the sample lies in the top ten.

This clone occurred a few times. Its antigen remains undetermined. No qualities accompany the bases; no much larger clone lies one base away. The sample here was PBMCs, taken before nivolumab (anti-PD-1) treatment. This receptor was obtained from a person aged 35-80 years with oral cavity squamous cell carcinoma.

CDR3 sequence: CASGGEAGNTIYF. The DNA is TGTGCCAGCGGGGGAGAAGCTGGAAACACCATATATTTT. The chain links TRBV2 with TRBJ1-3; TRBD1 is possibly the D segment (5 matching bases). From the germline V gene, CDR1 is SNHLY and CDR2 is FYNNEI. V drops 8 bases and J drops 2 bases, leaving 10 bases in between. The CDR3 starts with the cysteine, ends with the phenylalanine, and has 13 residues. The entry retains the CDR3 DNA only, 39 bases that are in frame from base 1.